The 5 T cell receptor beta chains below come from one sample, sequenced in a study of T cells in women clearing cervical HPV infection. Method: immunoSEQ multiplex PCR; TCRdb's copy keeps in-frame clones and lacks some. The sample totals around 30,000 clones. The sample consisted of blood buffy coat. Receptors were obtained from a woman aged 18-70 years with a cervical HPV16 infection that either progressed to CIN3+ or cleared (not recorded which).

Notes on this clone: The sequenced fragment ends 3 residues before the CDR3 boundary, so the rest is inferred from the germline J gene. The chain recombines TRBV20-1 with TRBJ2-1; D may be TRBD1 (7 bases). In germline, CDR1 is DFQATT, CDR2 SNEGSKA (reference sequence). The CDR3 loop spans 21 amino acids. With 6 bases removed from V and 5 bases from J, the gap between germline ends came to 38 bases. CDR3 bases read: TGCAGTGCCTCGGGACAGACACCCAGATTCTGGTCGAGGACGGGGGACAATGAG. Translated: CSASGQTPRFWSRTGDNE. The CDR3 in full is CSASGQTPRFWSRTGDNEQFF.

A remark on this clone: The read halts 3 residues ahead of the CDR3 end, with the missing end drawn from the germline J gene. The J gene is TRBJ1-1, the V gene TRBV10-1; D remains unclear. Germline-derived CDR1 and CDR2 are WNHNN and SYGVQD (reference sequence). This CDR3 spans 14 amino acids. Trimming left V 0 bases short and J 3 bases short, with 8 bases between. The CDR3 sequence is CASSESVGYTEAFF. The DNA read from the CDR3 is TGCGCCAGCAGTGAGTCTGTAGGGTACACTGAA.

As concerns this clone: The read gets to within 3 residues of the CDR3 end, and the germline J gene fills in the rest. The chain couples TRBV7-8 to TRBJ2-2; TRBD1 is a possible D gene (5 bases). V lost 1 base, J lost 6 bases, and 9 bases lay in between. This CDR3 is 14 amino acids long. Germline assignment: CDR1 SGHVS and CDR2 FQNEAQ. The DNA read from the CDR3 is TGTGCCAGCAGCTTAGAATGGGGCCCCGGGGAG. Protein sequence: CASSLEWGPGE. The CDR3 in full is CASSLEWGPGELFF. Complete variable domain (other parts from reference TRBV7-8 and TRBJ2-2): GAGVSQSPRYKVAKRGQDVALRCDPISGHVSLFWYQQALGQGPEFLTYFQNEAQLDKSGLPSDRFFAERPEGSVSTLKIQRTQQEDSAVYLCASSLEWGPGELFFGEGSRLTVL.

On this clone itself: The sequenced fragment ends 3 residues before the CDR3 boundary, so the rest is inferred from the germline J gene. This rearrangement joins TRBV5-1 to TRBJ2-1; tentative D call: TRBD1 (6 bases). Trimming took off 0 bases at V and 9 bases at J, with 7 bases between the two ends. Germline values: CDR1 SGHRS, CDR2 YFSETQ. CDR3 length: 12 residues. CDR3 residues: CASSLGGLEQFF. The sequenced part of the CDR3 DNA is TGCGCCAGCAGCTTGGGGGGGCTTGAG.

The CDR3: CSANLRQGPSTGELFF. The CDR3 DNA, read in part, is TGCAGTGCTAACCTCCGACAGGGTCCATCCACCGGGGAG. The genes are TRBV20-1 and TRBJ2-2, with 7 bases fitting TRBD1. The read gets to within 3 residues of the CDR3 end, and the germline J gene fills in the rest. Germline V gene sequence: CDR1 DFQATT, CDR2 SNEGSKA (reference sequence). This CDR3 contains 16 residues. Trimming cost V 4 bases and J 4 bases; bases outside gene matches: 12.